This TCR beta chain was recorded in a study of cytomegalovirus exposure and HLA in healthy donors. About the research overall: Earlier findings included some 120 million unique TCR beta sequences obtained from about 179 million T cells.

The study ran its PCR with 60 Vbeta and 13 Jbeta primers. The repertoire was sequenced with immunoSEQ multiplex PCR; TCRdb's copy has only in-frame clones and lacks some. Of about 200,000 clones in the sample, over 80% were seen once. Specimen: PBMCs. The sequence was obtained from a boy between 2 and 10 years old in good health and CMV-seronegative.

The CDR3 sequence: CASGLGVGTVLNEKLFF. The CDR3 nucleotides are TGTGCTAGTGGTTTGGGTGTGGGGACAGTCCTTAATGAAAAACTGTTTTTT. The chain has TRBV12-5 and TRBJ1-4, with 7 positions matching TRBD1. The CDR3 is 17 residues long. Germline trimming cut 1 base from V and 4 bases from J; bases unmatched to any gene: 9. CDR1 and CDR2 from the germline V gene are LGHNT and FRNRAP.